This record looks at one TCR beta chain sequence and its context. Its antigen remains unidentified. No base qualities exist here, and no much larger clone lies one base off it. The receptor library was made with the immunoSEQ multiplex PCR assay. For the multiplex PCR, a mixture combining 60 forward primers for TCR Vbeta segments and 13 reverse primers for TCR Jbeta segments was used. The CDR3 region of rearranged TCR beta genes was amplified from genomic DNA by a multiplex PCR assay. Amplified TCR beta libraries were sequenced as 87-base-pair reads on the Illumina HiSeq System. On the authors' methods: In a later analysis, about 80 million unique TCR beta chains were counted across the 500 to 850 repertoires, and approximately 11 million of these chains were shared by at least two donors. Raw reads were error-corrected and collapsed into unique sequences with a nearest-neighbor algorithm that merged closely related sequences to remove PCR and sequencing errors. CDR3 sequences were aligned to IMGT reference sequences to assign V, D and J gene segments. Each retained sequence needed at least a six-nucleotide match to both a V gene segment and a J gene segment. Rearrangements were called productive when the CDR3 lacked stop codons and stayed in frame with V and J; all others were non-productive. Following IMGT convention, CDR3 was defined as the stretch from the second conserved V-encoded cysteine up to the conserved J-encoded phenylalanine. The earlier analysis of 500 to 600 of the donors excluded sequences that lacked an unambiguous match to a single V gene segment. In an earlier analysis of roughly 500 of the donors, V segments were called functional above 56.7% productive rearrangements and were called segregating when the between-donor standard deviation exceeded 5%. To diagnose cytomegalovirus status from the catalog of TCR beta chain sequences, a statistical classification framework was built. In a later analysis, TCR nucleotide sequences were compared against IMGT/GENE-DB human TR gene sequences so that V and J genes could be assigned. A later analysis assigned CDR3 sequences and most-parsimonious VDJ recombination scenarios with the TCRdist pipeline. In a later analysis, each TCR beta chain was defined by its CDR3 amino acid sequence together with its V-gene family, and reads lacking a unique V-gene family were excluded. To address suspected cross-contamination and a sequencing artifact, a later analysis removed several hundred highly shared, low-generation-probability nucleotide sequences. In a later analysis, a clonal expansion index for each public chain was calculated from normalized within-repertoire ranks of inferred template counts. In a later analysis, generation probabilities were computed using a VDJ recombination model fitted to out-of-frame rearrangements, and the results were checked against IGoR. Hypergeometric tests were used in a later analysis to score TCR-TCR, TCR-HLA and TCR-CMV co-occurrence, with a repertoire-size bias correction applied to the TCR pairs. False discovery rates were estimated in a later analysis by permuting HLA or CMV assignments 20 times. In a later analysis, co-occurring TCRs were grouped using DBSCAN, with TCRdist sequence similarity added in when clustering inside HLA-allele-positive subsets. Co-occurrence clustering excluded repertoires with fewer than 30,000 or more than 120,000 public chains, plus five with anomalous nucleotide sharing. TCRdb took over this immuneACCESS table, retaining in-frame rearrangements with V and J assigned. Such tables are incomplete; in checked studies, under half of the missing clones stem from an unresolved V gene, and the remainder is unexplained. V and J calls and clone size are those listed in that table; D and trimming were worked out from the DNA. Within this sample are approximately 100,000 clones, with 60% to 75% of them counted one time only. The top ten clonotypes cover about 1.2% of the sample.

The cohort comprised fewer than 700 healthy bone marrow donors. At the time of sampling, all cohort members were nominally healthy, though unrecorded immune exposures were likely present. The donor was CMV seronegative and was included in the group of a few hundred seronegative cohort members. Each donor provided a peripheral blood sample, and peripheral blood mononuclear cells were used for TCR beta sequencing. Genomic DNA was extracted from the blood cell samples with the Qiagen DNeasy Blood Extraction Kit. CDR1 SGHRS and CDR2 YFSETQ are derived from the germline V gene. V gives up 0 bases and J gives up 6 bases, and the segment between their germline ends measures 13 bases. Measured from the cysteine to the phenylalanine, the CDR3 is 15 residues long. Only the CDR3 part of the read is kept: 45 bases, read in frame from the first base. These data belong to a study of cytomegalovirus exposure and HLA in healthy donors (TCRdb year 2017). A note on the overall study: According to an earlier analysis of several hundred of the donors, roughly 180 million T cells yielded over 100 million unique TCR beta sequences and about 300 Gb of sequence data. The T cell repertoires of around 670 subjects were profiled by immunosequencing and related to cytomegalovirus serostatus. The genetic ancestry cluster associated with self-reported Caucasian donors included about 81% of the approximately 430 genotyped donors. A later genetic analysis took genome-wide SNP genotypes for about 60% of the roughly 670 donors and used that subset as a discovery cohort. Donor age, sex, ethnicity and CMV serostatus were collected together with the repertoire data. The number of typed donors differed by locus: about 620-640 for A, B, C, DRB1 and DQB1; 522 for DQA1; some 590 for DPA1; and roughly 490 for DPB1. All discovery cohort repertoires had been generated on a single sequencing platform. The study combined high-throughput TCR immunosequencing, statistical association of individual TCRs with disease status, and machine learning to predict cytomegalovirus infection status. Besides the first cohort of 666 subjects, a separate validation cohort made up of roughly 130 different subjects was used. About five DR-DQ haplotypes were treated as single units for association and clustering because of strong linkage in the cohort. Approximately 310 gigabases of sequencing data and tens of millions of unique TCR sequences were included in an early release covering around 650 HLA-typed donors. Among 300 to 450 genotyped donors of the cohort, an average of approximately 240,000 unique TCR beta nucleotide sequences were sequenced per donor, around 20% of them non-productive. An earlier analysis of several hundred of the donors applied high-throughput TCR beta sequencing to assess whether each TCR beta V gene segment acted as functional or pseudogenic. Class I and class II HLA loci were covered by the typing at four-digit resolution. In a later analysis, previously published TCR beta repertoires from 666 donors were re-analyzed and high-resolution HLA genotyping was added so that TCR occurrence patterns could be studied. Rather than using new phenotypic data, the later analysis identified candidate immune exposures from TCR beta sequences and from how often those sequences occurred across donors. The aim of the study was to test whether cataloging public T cell receptors could identify signatures of past pathogen exposure. On the study overall, not on this receptor specifically: The study gave a list of over 150 TCR beta chains associated with cytomegalovirus. Presence/absence analyses assumed roughly uniform sequencing depth across donors, an assumption that may not hold. Because HLA typing was unavailable for some donors at each locus, only the typed subset was used in association tests. In an earlier analysis of fewer than 750 of the donors, most TCR beta V segments were observed in productive rearrangements about 87% or about 30% of the time, broadly matching IMGT annotations. Because counts were too low, about 18 rarely observed V segments, including chromosome 9 orphons, were left out of the earlier analysis of 500 to 650 of the donors. CMV serostatus was the only immune exposure information available for the cohort. A further reported finding was that TCR beta sequences accurately predicted the HLA-A and HLA-B alleles for most subjects in the first cohort. V-gene and J-gene trimming of TCR beta chains was associated with a missense DCLRE1C variant in a later genetic analysis, and the association was replicated in an independent cohort. A few of the identified cytomegalovirus-associated TCR beta chains were confirmed in vitro to be specific for cytomegalovirus antigens. When HLA alleles, especially DR and DQ, strongly co-occurred, attributing TCR associations to individual alleles was difficult. While some public TCRs were present in many individuals, most TCR sequences turned up only very rarely across donors. Only TCR beta chains were sequenced in this cohort, and the absence of alpha or paired-chain data limited detectable features. According to a later analysis, parvovirus B19, influenza, CMV and Epstein-Barr virus appeared linked to several top co-occurrence clusters. In a later genetic analysis, fewer N-insertions in productive TCRs were reported among donors in an Asian-associated ancestry cluster than the roughly 700-donor mean. According to the authors, the approach could potentially be generalized to other disease states and immunological phenotypes. Correlated functional status among segregating V segments might reflect linkage disequilibrium, but an unknown experimental factor could not be ruled out. A later analysis found that HLA-associated TCR beta chains were more clonally expanded and had lower generation probabilities than equally common non-associated chains. In a later analysis, most CMV-associated TCR beta chains were found to appear HLA-restricted, with HLA associations seemingly driven largely by CMV exposure. Some IMGT-functional V segments, including TRBV6-2 and TRBV6-3, could not be distinguished by the 87-base-pair reads and were therefore excluded. The classifier was reported to diagnose cytomegalovirus status with high specificity and sensitivity in both the original and validation cohorts. A group of highly shared sequence variants was considered likely to be a technical artifact of the sequencing pipeline. According to a later analysis, TCR association rates differed among HLA loci, with DRB1 alleles showing the most associated TCRs and HLA-C alleles showing the fewest. Specific HLA alleles were associated with 15,000 to 20,000 TCR beta sequences at a false discovery rate of 0.05 in a later analysis.

The sequenced sample consisted of PBMCs. The TCR was taken from a female donor in good health and CMV-seronegative. The chain is encoded by TRBV5-1 joined to TRBJ2-1, with a tentative D gene TRBD1 over 6 matching bases. The CDR3 has the sequence CASSLGRGFANEQFF. Here is the DNA: TGCGCCAGCAGCTTGGGCAGGGGTTTCGCCAATGAGCAGTTCTTC.